These 32 T cell receptor beta chains came from one sample sequenced in a study of T-cell reconstitution after alpha-beta-depleted transplantation in children listed by TCRdb under 2016. The method was PCR. The reads were generated on an Illumina HiSeq 2500. TCR library preparation used molecular barcoding, with unique molecular identifiers applied to normalize quantification of the TCRbeta repertoire. TCRdb reprocessing: public reads trimmed at Q25 with fastp, clones called with MiXCR, in-frame beta chains kept. Each CDR3 protein appears once, grouped with its most common genes and DNA. Present in this sample are 90,000 to 130,000 distinct CDR3 sequences, over 9% of which were seen just once. About 7.3% of the sample is held by the ten biggest clonotypes. Sequencing used PBMCs from the stem cell graft donor, obtained from the stem cell graft. The source of these receptors is a human donor who donated a stem cell graft to a child with acute lymphoblastic leukemia.

This clonotype has a count of ten or more. J is TRBJ2-5 and V is TRBV7-9; 12 bases map to TRBD2. The germline gives CDR1 SEHNR, CDR2 FQNEAQ (reference sequence). The J segment lost 5 bases and the V segment lost 10 bases, leaving 8 bases of the junction unmatched. This CDR3 region has 14 residues. In DNA form, the CDR3 reads TGTGCCACCACAGCCGGGACTAGCGGGGAGACCCAGTACTTC. Its protein is CATTAGTSGETQYF.

This chain joins TRBV5-1 and TRBJ2-3, with TRBD1 matching 9 bases. CDR1 and CDR2 (germline): SGHRS, YFSETQ. This CDR3 region has 15 residues. The junction had 7 bases not matched to a gene; V was cut back by 0 bases and J by 8 bases. The CDR3 reads CASSLGGQGKGTQYF. The CDR3 bases are TGCGCCAGCAGCTTGGGGGGACAGGGCAAGGGTACGCAGTATTTT. Supplemented by reference TRBV5-1 and TRBJ2-3, the full variable domain reads KAGVTQTPRYLIKTRGQQVTLSCSPISGHRSVSWYQQTPGQGLQFLFEYFSETQRNKGNFPGRFSGRQFSNSRSEMNVSTLELGDSALYLCASSLGGQGKGTQYFGPGTRLTVL.

This clonotype was seen at least ten times. The genes are TRBV27 and TRBJ1-1; possibly TRBD1 for D (5 bases). This CDR3 has 14 residues. Trimming shortened V by 0 bases and J by 4 bases, and 9 bases separated the two germline ends. The germline CDR1 and CDR2 sequences are MNHEY and SMNVEV (reference sequence). Here the CDR3 DNA reads TGTGCCAGCAGTTTATCGTCAGGGTTCACTGAAGCTTTCTTT. Amino acids: CASSLSSGFTEAFF.

There are many counts of this clonotype. The chain links TRBV7-8 to TRBJ1-2; D unclear. V was cut by 0 bases and J by 4 bases, with 12 bases left in between. Germline V lookup: CDR1 SGHVS, CDR2 FQNEAQ. The CDR3 length is 15 residues. CDR3 coding DNA: TGTGCCAGCAGCTTAGCAGGCACTCCCGGCTATGGCTACACCTTC. Encoded protein: CASSLAGTPGYGYTF.

This clonotype was recorded at least ten times. The V and J genes are TRBV7-2 and TRBJ2-2, with D uncertain. There are 16 residues in the CDR3. V gave up 5 bases and J gave up 3 bases, with 16 bases separating them. The germline gives CDR1 SGHTA, CDR2 FQGNSA. Here the CDR3 DNA reads TGTGCCAGCAGCGGGCAAAGCCAGGTTTACACCGGGGAGCTGTTTTTT. Protein product: CASSGQSQVYTGELFF.

This clonotype occurred many times. This chain connects TRBV5-1 to TRBJ2-1; D gene ambiguous. The CDR3 totals 15 residues. V lost 5 bases, J lost 0 bases, and 12 bases lay in between. CDR1 and CDR2 (germline): SGHRS, YFSETQ. The CDR3, as DNA: TGCGCCAGCAGTCTAAGCCTAAGCTCCTACAATGAGCAGTTCTTC. This translates into CASSLSLSSYNEQFF.

This clonotype has a count of ten or more. V gene TRBV7-9 combines with J gene TRBJ2-7; D unresolved. Deletions cut 5 bases from V and 7 bases from J, with 12 bases between. The CDR3 length is 12 residues. Germline assignment: CDR1 SEHNR and CDR2 FQNEAQ (reference sequence). CDR3 loop: CASSLSHREQYF. The CDR3, as DNA: TGTGCCAGCAGCCTCAGTCACCGGGAGCAGTACTTC.

In its sample, this clonotype was seen many times. The chain is built from TRBV12-3 or TRBV12-4 and TRBJ1-2, with D possibly TRBD1 on 6 matching bases. The germline V and J ends were trimmed by 6 bases and 6 bases, with 11 bases remaining between them. The CDR3 length is 12 residues. CDR3 sequence reads: CASSEHRDGYTF. CDR3 sequence (DNA): TGTGCCAGCAGCGAACACAGGGATGGCTACACCTTC.

The chain recombines TRBV10-3 with TRBJ2-1; 12 nucleotides agree with TRBD2. The trim removed 0 bases at V and 4 bases at J, leaving 13 bases unmatched. CDR1 is ENHRY, CDR2 SYGVKD, per germline. This CDR3 comprises 20 residues. The CDR3 sequence: CAISESSSTSGSLGYNEQFF. CDR3 bases: TGTGCCATCAGTGAGTCTTCTTCGACTAGCGGGAGCTTAGGGTACAATGAGCAGTTCTTC.

This clonotype appeared a few times. This chain connects TRBV10-3 to TRBJ2-4; the D gene is possibly TRBD1 (7 bases). V was cut by 0 bases and J by 13 bases, with 19 bases left in between. The CDR3 spans 15 residues. Germline assignment: CDR1 ENHRY and CDR2 SYGVKD. The CDR3 reads CAISESEGAENRQYF. DNA for the CDR3: TGTGCCATCAGTGAGTCGGAGGGGGCGGAAAACAGGCAGTACTTC.

This clonotype showed up many times. The rearrangement uses TRBV11-2 and TRBJ2-5; D remains ambiguous. The CDR3 sequence is 14 residues long. In germline, CDR1 is SGHAT, CDR2 FQNNGV. The V and J ends lost 4 bases and 3 bases respectively, with 12 bases between them. The CDR3: CASSSSREEETQYF. The CDR3 DNA sequence: TGTGCCAGCAGCTCCTCTAGAGAAGAAGAGACCCAGTACTTC.

This clonotype was observed once. The chain combines TRBV19 with TRBJ2-3; D might be TRBD1 (6 bases). The CDR3 spans 16 residues. The germline V and J ends were trimmed by 3 bases and 1 base, with 14 bases remaining between them. Germline V lookup: CDR1 LNHDA, CDR2 SQIVND (reference sequence). The CDR3 DNA sequence: TGTGCCAGTAGTATGTTGGGGACAACCCGCACAGATACGCAGTATTTT. It translates to CASSMLGTTRTDTQYF.

CDR3 DNA sequence: TGTGCCAGTAGAGCCGGGACTAGCGGGAGCAGGCGGGAGCAGTTCTTC. Protein sequence: CASRAGTSGSRREQFF. The gene calls are TRBV19 and TRBJ2-1; 14 bases line up with TRBD2. This CDR3 region has 16 residues. Germline lookup yields CDR1 LNHDA and CDR2 SQIVND (reference sequence). Trimming removed 6 bases from V and 10 bases from J; junction bases left unmatched: 11.

This clonotype was detected many times. The chain carries TRBV6-5 and TRBJ2-3; the D gene is possibly TRBD2 (5 bases). Per germline, CDR1 MNHEY and CDR2 SVGAGI. The V gene lost 6 bases and the J gene lost 1 base, with 17 bases spanning the gap. The CDR3 runs to 16 residues. CDR3 protein: CASSRGNLGGTDTQYF. The CDR3 nucleotides read TGTGCCAGCAGCAGAGGGAACTTAGGCGGCACAGATACGCAGTATTTT.

Many counts were recorded for this clonotype. This chain links TRBV5-1 with TRBJ2-3, with D tentatively TRBD1 or TRBD2 (5 bases each). Trimming cost V 2 bases and J 2 bases, with 15 bases left between them. Germline CDR1 reads SGHRS; CDR2 reads YFSETQ. The CDR3 runs to 16 residues. The CDR3 coding sequence is TGCGCCAGCAGCTTAGGGACGGCGTCGCACACAGATACGCAGTATTTT. Translating gives CASSLGTASHTDTQYF.

Comments on this clonotype: This could be a read error, since a much larger clone is one nucleotide away. The rearrangement links TRBV6-1 to TRBJ2-2; perhaps TRBD2 as D (5 bases). This CDR3 contains 11 residues. In germline, CDR1 is MNHNS, CDR2 SASEGT. The CDR3 sequence is CASRDTGERFF. CDR3 DNA sequence: TGTGCCAGCAGAGACACCGGGGAGCGGTTTTTT.

This clonotype was found many times. The chain is built from TRBV19 and TRBJ2-3; D is uncertain. The CDR3 sequence is 14 residues long. Germline lookup yields CDR1 LNHDA and CDR2 SQIVND (reference sequence). Between the trimmed V and J ends, which lost 6 bases and 0 bases, there was a span of 10 bases. The CDR3 nucleotides are TGTGCCAGTAGAGTTTGGCCAAGCACAGATACGCAGTATTTT. This gives the protein CASRVWPSTDTQYF.

With regard to this clonotype: A much bigger clone sits one base away, suggesting this may be a read error. The chain uses TRBV5-1 and TRBJ2-1; D may be TRBD2 (6 bases). Germline CDR1 reads SGHRS; CDR2 reads YFSETQ. V lost 4 bases and J 8 bases, leaving 22 bases between the germline ends. The CDR3 spans 16 residues. Here the CDR3 DNA reads TGCGCCAGCAGCCCCGTTGGGGCGGCGGGGTCCGATGAGCAGTTCTTC. Its translation: CASSPVGAAGSDEQFF.

This clonotype appeared a single time. The CDR3 DNA reads as TGTGCCAGCAGTTACGAAGGGTCGACTTACAATGAGCAGTTCTTC. Translating it yields CASSYEGSTYNEQFF. The V call is TRBV6-5, the J call TRBJ2-1; no clear D gene. Trimming removed 2 bases from V and 4 bases from J, with 12 bases in between. The germline CDR1 and CDR2 sequences are MNHEY and SVGAGI. The CDR3 is 15 amino acids.

This clonotype appeared many times. The V gene is TRBV29-1, the J gene TRBJ2-1, with D perhaps matching TRBD1 or TRBD2 (7 bases each). CDR1 and CDR2 from the germline V gene are SQVTM and ANQGSEA. CDR3 length: 15 residues. V lost 7 bases, J lost 3 bases, and 19 bases lay in between. The CDR3: CSAGGGRGGYNEQFF. As DNA, the CDR3 is TGCAGCGCCGGAGGGGGCAGGGGGGGCTACAATGAGCAGTTCTTC.

In this sample, this clonotype turned up many times. The rearrangement links TRBV12-3 or TRBV12-4 to TRBJ2-4, with 8 bases fitting TRBD1. The CDR3 has 16 residues. J was trimmed by 2 bases and V by 5 bases; bases with no gene match: 8. As DNA, the CDR3 is TGTGCCAGCAGTCCGGACAGGGTCGGGTCCAAAAACATTCAGTACTTC. It encodes CASSPDRVGSKNIQYF.

This clonotype was picked up many times. V gene TRBV20-1 combines with J gene TRBJ1-5; 10 bases fit TRBD1. The CDR3 consists of 14 residues. CDR1 DFQATT and CDR2 SNEGSKA come from the germline V gene (reference sequence). V trimming: 6 bases; J trimming: 7 bases; junction bases outside the gene matches: 9. The DNA of the CDR3 is TGCAGTGCCTCCCGGGACAGGGGACCCCAGCCCCAGCATTTT. It yields the protein CSASRDRGPQPQHF.

This clonotype was found many times. The J gene is TRBJ1-2, the V gene TRBV20-1; D gene ambiguous. This CDR3 spans 11 amino acids. Looked up from germline, CDR1 is DFQATT and CDR2 is SNEGSKA (reference sequence). Trimming pared 6 bases from V and 4 bases from J, leaving 9 bases between. The CDR3: CSAQSVYGYTF. CDR3 nucleotides: TGCAGTGCCCAGTCAGTCTATGGCTACACCTTC.

This clonotype has a count of ten or more. This chain uses TRBV11-2 with TRBJ2-1, with D perhaps TRBD2 (5 bases). V lost 3 bases to trimming and J lost 4 bases, with 10 bases between them. CDR1 is SGHAT, CDR2 FQNNGV, per germline. The CDR3 consists of 14 residues. The CDR3 nucleotides are TGTGCCAGCAGCTTGAACTCGGGGTACAATGAGCAGTTCTTC. Translating gives CASSLNSGYNEQFF.

As concerns this clonotype: This may be a read error: a much more frequent sequence differs by one nucleotide. This chain joins TRBV3-1 and TRBJ2-3; either TRBD1 or TRBD2 may fit D (5 bases each). V was trimmed by 8 bases and J by 0 bases, leaving 15 bases between them. There are 15 residues in the CDR3. The germline CDR1 and CDR2 sequences are LGHDT and YNNKEL (reference sequence). CDR3 region: CASCPWDRSTDTQYF. CDR3 bases: TGTGCCAGCTGCCCGTGGGACCGGAGCACAGATACGCAGTATTTT.

This clonotype was detected many times. The V gene is TRBV20-1, the J gene TRBJ1-2, with D unclear. The V gene lost 0 bases and the J gene lost 3 bases, with 14 bases spanning the gap. This CDR3 has 15 residues. Germline CDR1 DFQATT, CDR2 SNEGSKA (reference sequence). The CDR3, as DNA: TGCAGTGCTAGAGATCTGGGCAGCCCGGACTATGGCTACACCTTC. Its protein product is CSARDLGSPDYGYTF.

This clonotype was counted at least ten times. The rearrangement joins TRBV15 to TRBJ1-3, with D uncertain. Trimming removed 0 bases at V and 1 base at J, with 7 bases between. Germline V gene sequence: CDR1 LNHNV, CDR2 YYDKDF (reference sequence). The CDR3 extends over 15 amino acids. As DNA, the CDR3 is TGTGCCACCAGCAGAGATTATGGGTCTGGAAACACCATATATTTT. It is translated as CATSRDYGSGNTIYF.

In its sample, this clonotype was seen many times. V usage is TRBV5-1 and J usage is TRBJ2-1, with D tentatively TRBD2 (6 bases). This CDR3 has 15 amino acids. The germline CDR1 and CDR2 sequences are SGHRS and YFSETQ. V was shortened by 0 bases and J by 4 bases, with 11 bases between the two germline ends. DNA for the CDR3: TGCGCCAGCAGCTTGGTGGCTAGCGCATACAATGAGCAGTTCTTC. Residues: CASSLVASAYNEQFF.

A few counts support this clonotype. The chain links TRBV19 to TRBJ1-4, with D tentatively TRBD1 (5 bases). This CDR3 contains 13 residues. The germline gives CDR1 LNHDA, CDR2 SQIVND (reference sequence). V lost 6 bases to trimming and J lost 5 bases, with 10 bases between them. CDR3 bases: TGTGCCAGTAGGGGGACGGAGAATGAAAAACTGTTTTTT. Translation: CASRGTENEKLFF.

This clonotype turned up a few times. CDR3 in DNA: TGTGCCAGCAGCTTAGAGGCAGGGATCCGAAACACCGGGGAGCTGTTTTTT. This gives the protein CASSLEAGIRNTGELFF. The chain recombines TRBV11-2 with TRBJ2-2, with D perhaps matching TRBD1 (5 bases). The V end lost 0 bases, the J end lost 2 bases, and 13 bases lay between the germline ends. This CDR3 region has 17 residues. CDR1 and CDR2 (germline): SGHAT, FQNNGV.

This clonotype was seen repeatedly, ten times or more. V and J are TRBV5-8 and TRBJ2-5, with D hard to call. V was trimmed by 5 bases and J by 1 base, leaving 18 bases between them. The CDR3 extends over 16 amino acids. The germline gives CDR1 SGHTS, CDR2 YDEGEE. The CDR3 coding sequence is TGTGCCAGCAGACCTTCCCCAGGCGCTATCCAAGAGACCCAGTACTTC. This gives the protein CASRPSPGAIQETQYF.

This clonotype was seen ten or more times. V usage is TRBV6-1 and J usage is TRBJ1-3, with 8 bases aligning to TRBD1. Germline loops: CDR1 MNHNS, CDR2 SASEGT. The CDR3 spans 15 residues. With V trimmed by 10 bases and J by 0 bases, 8 bases remained unmatched. CDR3 coding DNA: TGTGCCACGAGCATAACAGGGGGCTCTGGAAACACCATATATTTT. It translates to CATSITGGSGNTIYF.